Sequencing of this T cell receptor beta chain was carried out in a study of OX40 agonist ivuxolimab in advanced cancers. Across the whole study: Those treated in dose escalation had hepatocellular carcinoma, melanoma, renal cell cancer or head and neck cancer.

With autoimmune disease history or systemic immunosuppression, patients were excluded. Profiling relied on immunoSEQ multiplex PCR, and the TCRdb table lists in-frame clones only, not all of them. The repertoire holds 60,000 to 70,000 clones, with 89% as singletons. CDR3 size: 15 residues. V was clipped by 1 base and J by 3 bases; unmatched bases: 3. Germline values: CDR1 MGHRA, CDR2 YSYEKL. The sequence came from an adult with an advanced solid tumor such as melanoma, head and neck, liver or kidney cancer. The input for sequencing was CD4+ or CD8+ T cells sorted from blood, taken in a trial of the OX40 agonist ivuxolimab. This chain links TRBV4-1 with TRBJ1-5; TRBD1 agrees at 7 bases. This chain's CDR3 is CASSQATGPNQPQHF. CDR3 sequence (DNA): TGCGCCAGCAGCCAAGCGACAGGGCCCAATCAGCCCCAGCATTTT.